This T cell receptor beta chain emerged from a study of HIV-infected patients and healthy controls. The trim removed 7 bases at V and 3 bases at J, leaving 7 bases unmatched. There are 14 residues in the CDR3. Each CDR3 protein gets one entry after TCRdb re-called the 5' RACE reads with MiXCR. The sample includes over 15,000 distinct CDR3 sequences, about 16% of them seen just once. Sample: CD8+ T cells from blood. The clonotype originates from a human donor in good health. The chain combines TRBV12-3 or TRBV12-4 with TRBJ2-7; TRBD2 aligns across 9 bases. The CDR3, as DNA: TGTGCCAGCACCCATAGACTAGCGGTCTACGAGCAGTACTTC. Translated: CASTHRLAVYEQYF.